The clone carrying this TCR beta chain was seen more than once but under ten times. Antigen: not known. V lost 5 bases to trimming and J lost 4 bases, with 14 bases between them. This CDR3 contains 14 residues. Germline CDR1 reads SEHNR; CDR2 reads FQNEAQ (reference sequence). Investigators reverse transcribed all isolated RNA, so they sequenced expressed TCRB transcripts. Sequencing used immunoSEQ multiplex PCR; TCRdb keeps in-frame clones, though not all of them. The sample lists 900,000 or so clones, roughly 16% occurring once. The data derive from a study of beta chain features in type 1 diabetes. Findings of the study overall: Relative to healthy donors, patients appeared to have naive, central memory and Treg TCRB repertoires that were more similar.

The chain has TRBV7-9 and TRBJ2-5, with D perhaps TRBD2 (6 bases). The sequence derives from a woman younger than 35 in good health. The material sequenced was naive CD4+ T cells from blood. CDR3 nucleotides: TGTGCCAGCAGCCCCGGCGGGGTAGGAGAGACCCAGTACTTC. It encodes CASSPGGVGETQYF. Combining the CDR3 with reference TRBV7-9 and TRBJ2-5 gives the whole variable domain DTGVSQNPRHKITKRGQNVTFRCDPISEHNRLYWYRQTLGQGPEFLTYFQNEAQLEKSRLLSDRFSAERPKGSFSTLEIQRTEQGDSAMYLCASSPGGVGETQYFGPGTRLLVL.